This T cell receptor (beta chain) emerged from a study of beta chain features in type 1 diabetes. The wider study: All samples yielded 107,917,701 examined sorted cells.

Study-level points and caveats: A moderate, significant TCRB CDR3 shortening appeared in type 1 diabetes across four CD4+ subsets. Any HLA effect on TCRB rearrangement was left unresolved by small sub-analyses.

As concerns this clone: No antigen is known for it.

Expressed TCRB transcripts were sequenced because the entire RNA isolate underwent reverse transcription. Profiling relied on immunoSEQ multiplex PCR, and the TCRdb table lists in-frame clones only, not all of them. There are approximately 250,000 clones in the sample; 24% occur only once, and roughly 0.011% lies in the top ten. The V and J ends lost 0 bases and 4 bases, in that order; junction bases with no gene match: 1. Per the germline V gene, CDR1 is MNHNY and CDR2 is SVGAGI (reference sequence). CDR3 length equals 14 residues. Via the markers CD45RO/CCR7/CD25/CD127/CD95/CD27, stem cell-like memory, regulatory, central memory and naive CD4+ cells were sorted.

The source material was naive CD4+ T cells from blood. The receptor's source is a woman in her 30s with type 1 diabetes. The chain employs TRBV6-6 and TRBJ2-5; 8 nucleotides line up with TRBD2. CDR3 sequence reads: CASSYSGLGETQYF. The CDR3 DNA reads TGTGCCAGCAGTTACTCGGGACTAGGAGAGACCCAGTACTTC.